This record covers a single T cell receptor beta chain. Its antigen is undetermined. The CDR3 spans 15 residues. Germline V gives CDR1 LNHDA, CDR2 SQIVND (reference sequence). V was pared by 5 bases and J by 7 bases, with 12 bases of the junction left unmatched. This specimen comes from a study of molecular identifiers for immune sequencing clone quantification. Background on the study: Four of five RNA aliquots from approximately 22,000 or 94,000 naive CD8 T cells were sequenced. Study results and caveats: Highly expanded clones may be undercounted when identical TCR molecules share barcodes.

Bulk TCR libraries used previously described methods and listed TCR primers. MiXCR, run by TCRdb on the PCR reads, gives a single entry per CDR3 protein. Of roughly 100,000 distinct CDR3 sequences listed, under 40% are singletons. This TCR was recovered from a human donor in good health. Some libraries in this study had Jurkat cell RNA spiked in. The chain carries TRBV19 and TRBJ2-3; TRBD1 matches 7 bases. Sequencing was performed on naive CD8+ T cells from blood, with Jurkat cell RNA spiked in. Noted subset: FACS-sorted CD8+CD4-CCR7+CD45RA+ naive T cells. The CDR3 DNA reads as TGTGCCAGTAGTGTGGGACAGCCACGAACGAATACGCAGTATTTT. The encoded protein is CASSVGQPRTNTQYF.